Listed below are T cell receptor beta chains from one sample, sequenced in a study of cytomegalovirus exposure and HLA in healthy donors. TCRdb's table, derived via immunoSEQ multiplex PCR, lists solely in-frame clones and lacks some. This table has 180,000 or so clones, around 78% appearing once. Sequencing was performed on PBMCs. These receptors came from a man between 18 and 35 years old in good health and CMV-seronegative. Each CDR3 is given with its conserved first and last residue. A D gene is named only where the DNA matches it firmly. Clone size, where shown, is once, few, many, or a class for clones that have expanded.

j_call: TRBJ2-1
clone_size: -
v_call: TRBV5-1
d_call: -
cdr3_aa: CASSLVTGRYNERFF
cdr3_nt: TGCGCCAGCAGCTTGGTCACAGGGCGGTACAATGAGCGGTTCTTC

j_call: TRBJ2-5
clone_size: -
v_call: TRBV30
d_call: -
cdr3_aa: CACPASGQNQETQYF
cdr3_nt: TGTGCCTGTCCAGCTAGCGGACAGAATCAGGAGACCCAGTACTTC

j_call: TRBJ2-7
clone_size: -
v_call: TRBV5-8
d_call: TRBD1
cdr3_aa: CASSSTGVTYEQYF
cdr3_nt: TGTGCCAGCAGCTCAACAGGGGTCACCTACGAGCAGTACTTC

j_call: TRBJ1-2
clone_size: -
v_call: TRBV5-6
d_call: -
cdr3_aa: CASSLPPSGVSYGYTF
cdr3_nt: TGTGCCAGCAGCCTGCCCCCTTCAGGGGTGAGCTATGGCTACACCTTC

j_call: TRBJ2-7
clone_size: once
v_call: TRBV19
d_call: TRBD2
cdr3_aa: CASSMLVGGYYEQYF
cdr3_nt: TGTGCCAGTAGTATGCTTGTCGGGGGGTACTACGAGCAGTACTTC

j_call: TRBJ2-1
clone_size: -
v_call: TRBV5-6
d_call: -
cdr3_aa: CASSFLASSFAHNEQFF
cdr3_nt: TGTGCCAGCAGCTTTTTAGCGAGTTCCTTTGCCCACAATGAGCAGTTCTTC

j_call: TRBJ2-3
clone_size: -
v_call: TRBV7-2
d_call: TRBD2
cdr3_aa: CASSLGPIGGGDTQYF
cdr3_nt: TGTGCCAGCAGCTTAGGACCTATCGGGGGGGGCGATACGCAGTATTTT

j_call: TRBJ2-5
clone_size: -
v_call: TRBV9
d_call: TRBD2
cdr3_aa: CASSPRTREETQYF
cdr3_nt: TGTGCCAGCAGCCCAAGGACTAGAGAAGAGACCCAGTACTTC

j_call: TRBJ2-7
clone_size: -
v_call: TRBV5-1
d_call: -
cdr3_aa: CASSLGLAPHEQYF
cdr3_nt: TGCGCCAGCAGCTTGGGGCTAGCGCCCCACGAGCAGTACTTC

j_call: TRBJ1-1
clone_size: -
v_call: TRBV30
d_call: -
cdr3_aa: CAWMGRGTEAFF
cdr3_nt: TGTGCCTGGATGGGCCGGGGGACTGAAGCTTTCTTT

j_call: TRBJ2-4
clone_size: -
v_call: TRBV4-1
d_call: TRBD1
cdr3_aa: CASSPWSPGQGNIQYF
cdr3_nt: TGCGCCAGCAGCCCTTGGAGTCCGGGACAGGGAAACATTCAGTACTTC

j_call: TRBJ2-1
clone_size: -
v_call: TRBV7-2
d_call: TRBD2
cdr3_aa: CASSSSERGQFF
cdr3_nt: TGTGCCAGCAGCTCCTCAGAGCGGGGGCAGTTCTTC

j_call: TRBJ1-5
clone_size: few
v_call: TRBV19
d_call: -
cdr3_aa: CASKVGDQPQHF
cdr3_nt: TGTGCCAGTAAGGTGGGCGATCAGCCCCAGCATTTT

j_call: TRBJ1-2
clone_size: few
v_call: TRBV2
d_call: -
cdr3_aa: CASSAYSSGYTF
cdr3_nt: TGTGCCAGCAGTGCATACAGCAGTGGCTACACCTTC

j_call: TRBJ2-1
clone_size: few
v_call: TRBV11-2
d_call: TRBD2
cdr3_aa: CASSTSGRAYNEQFF
cdr3_nt: TGTGCCAGCAGCACCAGCGGGAGGGCCTACAATGAGCAGTTCTTC

j_call: TRBJ2-3
clone_size: few
v_call: TRBV18
d_call: -
cdr3_aa: CASSPLVSTDTQYF
cdr3_nt: TGTGCCAGCTCACCCCTAGTCTCCACAGATACGCAGTATTTT

j_call: TRBJ2-5
clone_size: -
v_call: TRBV19
d_call: TRBD2
cdr3_aa: CASSIGTSSQETQYF
cdr3_nt: TGTGCCAGTAGTATCGGGACTAGCAGCCAAGAGACCCAGTACTTC

j_call: TRBJ2-3
clone_size: -
v_call: TRBV5-1
d_call: -
cdr3_aa: CASSSVGPTDTQYF
cdr3_nt: TGCGCCAGCAGCTCAGTGGGCCCAACAGATACGCAGTATTTT

j_call: TRBJ2-3
clone_size: -
v_call: TRBV13
d_call: -
cdr3_aa: CASSLGLAGDTQYF
cdr3_nt: TGTGCCAGCAGCTTAGGACTAGCAGGAGATACGCAGTATTTT

j_call: TRBJ1-2
clone_size: -
v_call: TRBV10-3
d_call: -
cdr3_aa: CAISPGILKDYGYTF
cdr3_nt: TGTGCCATCAGCCCCGGGATACTGAAAGACTATGGCTACACCTTC

j_call: TRBJ1-1
clone_size: -
v_call: TRBV7-2
d_call: TRBD1
cdr3_aa: CASSSRDRGTEAFF
cdr3_nt: TGTGCCAGCAGCTCAAGGGACAGGGGAACTGAAGCTTTCTTT

j_call: TRBJ1-2
clone_size: once
v_call: TRBV4-1
d_call: -
cdr3_aa: CASSRVDQGSGGYTF
cdr3_nt: TGCGCCAGCAGCCGGGTGGACCAGGGGTCGGGTGGCTACACCTTC

j_call: TRBJ1-5
clone_size: -
v_call: TRBV6-5
d_call: TRBD1
cdr3_aa: CASSRDRVQPQHF
cdr3_nt: TGTGCCAGCAGCCGGGACAGGGTTCAGCCCCAGCATTTT

j_call: TRBJ2-7
clone_size: -
v_call: TRBV28
d_call: TRBD1
cdr3_aa: CASRPPGQGWEQYF
cdr3_nt: TGTGCCAGCAGGCCTCCGGGACAGGGGTGGGAGCAGTACTTC

j_call: TRBJ2-2
clone_size: -
v_call: TRBV6-6
d_call: TRBD2
cdr3_aa: CASSWTSGSNTGELFF
cdr3_nt: TGTGCCAGCAGTTGGACTAGCGGATCGAACACCGGGGAGCTGTTTTTT

j_call: TRBJ2-1
clone_size: once
v_call: TRBV7-3
d_call: -
cdr3_aa: CASSLEGASNEQFF
cdr3_nt: TGTGCCAGCAGCTTAGAAGGGGCGAGTAATGAGCAGTTCTTC

j_call: TRBJ1-5
clone_size: -
v_call: TRBV2
d_call: -
cdr3_aa: CASSARDSNQPQHF
cdr3_nt: TGTGCCAGCAGTGCCAGGGATAGCAATCAGCCCCAGCATTTT

j_call: TRBJ1-2
clone_size: -
v_call: TRBV10-2
d_call: -
cdr3_aa: CASDSGGQGYTF
cdr3_nt: TGCGCCAGCGATAGCGGGGGGCAAGGCTACACCTTC

j_call: TRBJ1-1
clone_size: -
v_call: TRBV11-2
d_call: -
cdr3_aa: CASSRGQSAEAFF
cdr3_nt: TGTGCCAGCAGCCGAGGACAGAGCGCTGAAGCTTTCTTT

j_call: TRBJ1-6
clone_size: -
v_call: TRBV7-8
d_call: -
cdr3_aa: CASSLGQGHSPLHF
cdr3_nt: TGTGCCAGCAGCTTGGGCCAGGGCCATTCACCCCTCCACTTT

j_call: TRBJ2-6
clone_size: -
v_call: TRBV5-1
d_call: TRBD1
cdr3_aa: CASTRGTGGSSGANVLTF
cdr3_nt: TGCGCCAGCACCCGGGGAACAGGGGGTTCGTCTGGGGCCAACGTCCTGACTTTC

j_call: TRBJ1-3
clone_size: -
v_call: TRBV28
d_call: TRBD1
cdr3_aa: CASAKNRGAISGNTIYF
cdr3_nt: TGTGCCAGCGCCAAAAACAGGGGGGCCATCTCTGGAAACACCATATATTTT

j_call: TRBJ1-5
clone_size: once
v_call: TRBV28
d_call: -
cdr3_aa: CASSPGALRVNQPQHF
cdr3_nt: TGTGCCAGCAGTCCGGGTGCTCTGAGGGTCAATCAGCCCCAGCATTTT

j_call: TRBJ1-2
clone_size: -
v_call: TRBV12-5
d_call: -
cdr3_aa: CASGLVSGGPLGGYTF
cdr3_nt: TGTGCTAGTGGTTTGGTATCGGGGGGCCCTTTAGGGGGCTACACCTTC

j_call: TRBJ2-2
clone_size: -
v_call: TRBV27
d_call: -
cdr3_aa: CASSRTRTNTGELFF
cdr3_nt: TGTGCCAGCAGCCGTACGAGAACGAACACCGGGGAGCTGTTTTTT

j_call: TRBJ1-2
clone_size: -
v_call: TRBV27
d_call: -
cdr3_aa: CASSPTGYGYTF
cdr3_nt: TGTGCCAGCAGTCCCACCGGGTATGGCTACACCTTC

j_call: TRBJ2-3
clone_size: few
v_call: TRBV15
d_call: -
cdr3_aa: CATSRGQGSDTQYF
cdr3_nt: TGTGCCACCAGCAGAGGCCAGGGTTCAGATACGCAGTATTTT